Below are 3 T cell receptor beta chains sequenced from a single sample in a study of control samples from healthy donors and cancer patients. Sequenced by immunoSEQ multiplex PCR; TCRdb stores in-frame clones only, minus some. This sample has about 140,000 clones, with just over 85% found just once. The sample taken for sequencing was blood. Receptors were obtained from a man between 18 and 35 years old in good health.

The CDR3 is CASSYYGSSSGDTQYF. The CDR3 region has the DNA TGTGCCAGCAGTTACTATGGGAGCTCCTCGGGAGATACGCAGTATTTT. This chain connects TRBV6-2 or TRBV6-3 to TRBJ2-3, with D perhaps TRBD2 (5 bases). The V gene lost 1 base and the J gene lost 5 bases, with 16 bases spanning the gap. This CDR3 has 16 amino acids. CDR1 and CDR2 from the germline V gene are MNHEY and SVGEGT.

This CDR3 is CASSWDLVDEQYF. The CDR3 bases are TGTGCCAGCAGTTGGGACCTAGTCGACGAGCAGTACTTC. The rearrangement joins TRBV28 to TRBJ2-7; D might be TRBD1 or TRBD2, each matching 5 bases. Germline V CDR1 and CDR2: MDHEN, SYDVKM. The CDR3 is made up of 13 amino acids. The V and J ends lost 4 bases and 5 bases respectively, with 12 bases between them.

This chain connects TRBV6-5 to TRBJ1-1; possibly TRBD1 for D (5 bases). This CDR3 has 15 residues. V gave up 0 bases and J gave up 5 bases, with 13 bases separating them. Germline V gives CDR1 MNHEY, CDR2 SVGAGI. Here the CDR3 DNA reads TGTGCCAGCAGTTACTCGCCAGGGACGGGTACTGAAGCTTTCTTT. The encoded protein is CASSYSPGTGTEAFF.